These 5 T cell receptor beta chains share one sample of origin, sequenced in a study of blood T cell repertoires in COVID-19. The assay was immunoSEQ multiplex PCR, and TCRdb's table has in-frame clones only and misses some. In the table there are about 250,000 clones, 81% of which are singletons. Sample: peripheral blood. These receptors were taken from a woman older than 75 with acute or convalescent COVID-19.

This clone has a handful of counts. The CDR3 DNA sequence: TGTGCCAGCAGCCCAGAAACAGGGTTTAATTCACCCCTCCACTTT. The encoded protein is CASSPETGFNSPLHF. The rearrangement links TRBV7-9 to TRBJ1-6; a possible D gene is TRBD1 (6 bases). This CDR3 has 15 residues. V lost 5 bases, J lost 6 bases, and 14 bases lay in between. The germline gives CDR1 SEHNR, CDR2 FQNEAQ (reference sequence).

This chain links TRBV5-4 with TRBJ2-7, with a tentative D call TRBD2 (6 bases). From germline, CDR1 is SGHNT and CDR2 YYREEE (reference sequence). The V end was cut by 4 bases, the J end by 5 bases, with 16 bases between. The CDR3 spans 14 residues. The CDR3 sequence: CASSREAGPDEQYF. CDR3 coding DNA: TGTGCCAGCAGCAGGGAGGCAGGGCCGGACGAGCAGTACTTC.

The chain has TRBV6-5 and TRBJ1-2; 8 bases agree with TRBD1. The V gene end was trimmed by 7 bases and the J gene end by 4 bases; junction bases not matched to a gene: 5. Looked up from germline, CDR1 is MNHEY and CDR2 is SVGAGI. There are 13 residues in the CDR3. Written as DNA, the CDR3 is TGTGCCAGCACCGACAGGGGCTTCTATGGCTACACCTTC. Translated: CASTDRGFYGYTF.

The rearrangement joins TRBV5-1 to TRBJ1-6; 8 bases are shared with TRBD1. Trimming cost V 0 bases and J 4 bases; bases outside gene matches: 3. Germline lookup yields CDR1 SGHRS and CDR2 YFSETQ. The CDR3 runs to 16 residues. CDR3 nucleotide sequence: TGCGCCAGCAGCTTGGTGACAGGGGAATATAATTCACCCCTCCACTTT. Its protein product is CASSLVTGEYNSPLHF.

This clone was detected ten times or more. V usage is TRBV10-3 and J usage is TRBJ1-6; D remains ambiguous. Trimming left V 2 bases short and J 7 bases short, with 3 bases between. Germline-derived CDR1 and CDR2 are ENHRY and SYGVKD. The CDR3 is 12 residues long. DNA of the CDR3: TGTGCCATCAGTGAGGGCAATTCACCCCTCCACTTT. It codes for CAISEGNSPLHF.